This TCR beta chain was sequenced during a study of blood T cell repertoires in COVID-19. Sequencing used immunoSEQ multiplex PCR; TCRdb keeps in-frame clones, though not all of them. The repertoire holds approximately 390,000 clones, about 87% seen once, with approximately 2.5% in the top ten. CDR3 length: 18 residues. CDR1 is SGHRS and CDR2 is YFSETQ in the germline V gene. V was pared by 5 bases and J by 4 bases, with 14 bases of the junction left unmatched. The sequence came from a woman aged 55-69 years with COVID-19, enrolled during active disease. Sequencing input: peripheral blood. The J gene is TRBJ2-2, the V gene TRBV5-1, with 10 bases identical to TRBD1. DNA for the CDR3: TGCGCCAGCAGGCAGACAGGGGGCTCGAGGGGACGCACCGGGGAGCTGTTTTTT. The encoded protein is CASRQTGGSRGRTGELFF.